A single sample is the source of the 20 T cell receptor beta chains below, sequenced in a study of blood T cell repertoires in COVID-19. Profiled with immunoSEQ multiplex PCR; TCRdb holds only in-frame clones, not every one. The sample lists 250,000 to 350,000 clones; more than 75% were seen once. Material for sequencing was PBMCs or T cells enriched from blood (not recorded which). These receptors all come from a woman under 40 who had recovered from COVID-19.

This clone has more than one count but fewer than ten. DNA of the CDR3: TGTGCCAGCCGGGACAGGGGGTATGGCTACACCTTC. It yields the protein CASRDRGYGYTF. The chain combines TRBV19 with TRBJ1-2, with TRBD1 matching 11 bases. V gave up 9 bases and J gave up 5 bases; unmatched junction bases: 2. This CDR3 comprises 12 residues. CDR1 and CDR2 from the germline V gene are LNHDA and SQIVND (reference sequence).

V gene TRBV14 combines with J gene TRBJ2-3; 13 bases align to TRBD2. The ends lost 4 bases at V and 2 bases at J; junction bases unmatched: 3. CDR3 length: 16 residues. Germline CDR1 reads SGHDN; CDR2 reads FVKESK. The CDR3 coding sequence is TGTGCCAGCAGCCCTGGACTAGCGGGGGCCACAGATACGCAGTATTTT. It translates to CASSPGLAGATDTQYF.

CDR3 sequence: CASSLTRETQYF. DNA of the CDR3: TGTGCCAGCAGCTTAACCCGGGAGACCCAGTACTTC. The V gene is TRBV11-1, the J gene TRBJ2-5; D unclear. Germline V CDR1 and CDR2: SGHAT, FQDESV (reference sequence). Deletions cut 2 bases from V and 5 bases from J, with 6 bases between. The CDR3 spans 12 residues. The full variable domain, completed using reference TRBV11-1 and TRBJ2-5, is EAEVAQSPRYKITEKSQAVAFWCDPISGHATLYWYRQILGQGPELLVQFQDESVVDDSQLPKDRFSAERLKGVDSTLKIQPAELGDSAMYLCASSLTRETQYFGPGTRLLVL.

The chain has TRBV6-5 and TRBJ1-1; weak D call: TRBD1 (6 bases). V gave up 0 bases and J gave up 1 base, with 9 bases separating them. From germline, CDR1 is MNHEY and CDR2 SVGAGI. The CDR3 totals 15 residues. The CDR3 nucleotides read TGTGCCAGCAGTTACTCAGTAGGGGGGAACACTGAAGCTTTCTTT. It translates to CASSYSVGGNTEAFF.

The chain has TRBV10-3 and TRBJ1-2; TRBD1 aligns across 9 bases. With V trimmed by 3 bases and J by 6 bases, 8 bases remained unmatched. Germline V gives CDR1 ENHRY, CDR2 SYGVKD. This CDR3 has 15 amino acids. The CDR3 bases are TGTGCCATCAGTGACCCGGGACAGGGTAATGATGGCTACACCTTC. Translation: CAISDPGQGNDGYTF.

The gene calls are TRBV9 and TRBJ2-1, with D possibly being TRBD1 (5 bases). Germline V gene lookup returns CDR1 SGDLS and CDR2 YYNGEE. The CDR3 runs 15 residues. The germline V and J ends were trimmed by 4 bases and 4 bases, with 15 bases remaining between them. The CDR3 bases are TGTGCCAGCAGCTTGACTGGGGCCCCTTACAATGAGCAGTTCTTC. This translates into CASSLTGAPYNEQFF. Looking up the rest from reference TRBV9 and TRBJ2-1 gives the full variable domain: DSGVTQTPKHLITATGQRVTLRCSPRSGDLSVYWYQQSLDQGLQFLIQYYNGEERAKGNILERFSAQQFPDLHSELNLSSLELGDSALYFCASSLTGAPYNEQFFGPGTRLTVL.

The chain links TRBV5-4 to TRBJ1-2; 7 bases match TRBD1. Looked up from germline, CDR1 is SGHNT and CDR2 is YYREEE (reference sequence). This CDR3 comprises 13 residues. The V and J ends lost 4 bases and 2 bases, in that order; junction bases with no gene match: 2. The chain's CDR3 is CASSRQGNYGYTF. CDR3 DNA sequence: TGTGCCAGCAGCCGACAGGGAAACTATGGCTACACCTTC.

The chain carries TRBV28 and TRBJ1-2, with D uncertain. CDR1 MDHEN and CDR2 SYDVKM come from the germline V gene. The V end lost 3 bases, the J end lost 5 bases, and 16 bases lay between the germline ends. CDR3 length: 15 amino acids. CDR3 protein: CASSLEHSGGYGYTF. The CDR3 DNA reads TGTGCCAGCAGTTTGGAGCACTCAGGCGGGTATGGCTACACCTTC.

DNA of the CDR3: TGCGCCAGCAGCTTAGGTAGCGGGGGGTCCAGCACAGATACGCAGTATTTT. It codes for CASSLGSGGSSTDTQYF. V is TRBV5-1 and J is TRBJ2-3; 10 nucleotides line up with TRBD2. After removal of 2 bases from V and 0 bases from J, the junction contained 6 bases not matched to a gene. This CDR3 comprises 17 residues. Germline V CDR1 and CDR2: SGHRS, YFSETQ.

The rearrangement joins TRBV7-9 to TRBJ1-1, with a possible D match to TRBD1 (6 bases). V was pared by 5 bases and J by 1 base, with 17 bases between. This CDR3 contains 16 residues. The germline gives CDR1 SEHNR, CDR2 FQNEAQ (reference sequence). The chain's CDR3 is CASSLSGAEWNTEAFF. In nucleotides, the CDR3 is TGTGCCAGCAGCCTCTCAGGGGCGGAGTGGAACACTGAAGCTTTCTTT.

This clone was recorded only once. V is TRBV5-8 and J is TRBJ2-5; TRBD2 matches at 7 bases. Unmatched junction bases numbered 7, after V lost 1 base and J lost 4 bases. There are 15 residues in the CDR3. CDR1 is SGHTS, CDR2 YDEGEE, per germline. In DNA, the CDR3 is TGTGCCAGCAGCTTGTATAGGGAGGGGTTAGAGACCCAGTACTTC. This translates into CASSLYREGLETQYF.

The chain combines TRBV7-2 with TRBJ2-7, with D perhaps TRBD1 (6 bases). Trimming cost V 7 bases and J 3 bases, with 22 bases left between them. There are 16 residues in the CDR3. In germline, CDR1 is SGHTA, CDR2 FQGNSA. The CDR3 protein is CASTPTGPANHYEQYF. The CDR3 bases are TGTGCCAGCACCCCGACAGGTCCGGCGAATCACTACGAGCAGTACTTC.

V and J are TRBV5-5 and TRBJ1-1; 7 bases match TRBD1. V trimming: 4 bases; J trimming: 1 base; junction bases outside the gene matches: 7. The CDR3 totals 15 residues. Germline V gene data show CDR1 as SGHKS and CDR2 as YYEKEE (reference sequence). CDR3 region: CASSVTGVSNTEAFF. CDR3 DNA: TGTGCCAGCAGCGTTACAGGGGTCTCGAACACTGAAGCTTTCTTT. The variable domain in full, completed from reference TRBV5-5 and TRBJ1-1, reads DAGVTQSPTHLIKTRGQQVTLRCSPISGHKSVSWYQQVLGQGPQFIFQYYEKEERGRGNFPDRFSARQFPNYSSELNVNALLLGDSALYLCASSVTGVSNTEAFFGQGTRLTVV.

This clone was observed a handful of times. DNA of the CDR3: TGCGCCAGCAGCTCAGGGATGGCGGTCACCGGCTATGGCTACACCTTC. Protein: CASSSGMAVTGYGYTF. The rearrangement links TRBV5-1 to TRBJ1-2; a possible D gene is TRBD1 (5 bases). Germline values: CDR1 SGHRS, CDR2 YFSETQ. Trimming removed 3 bases at V and 4 bases at J, with 19 bases between. CDR3 size: 16 residues.

The rearrangement joins TRBV18 to TRBJ2-5, with TRBD1 identical over 8 bases. The germline CDR1 and CDR2 sequences are KGHSH and LQKENI. Trimming removed 5 bases from V and 5 bases from J; junction bases left unmatched: 22. The CDR3 has 19 residues. The CDR3 spells CASSFTGQVSYTSKETQYF. The CDR3 nucleotides read TGTGCCAGCTCATTTACGGGACAGGTGTCATATACTTCAAAGGAGACCCAGTACTTC.

J is TRBJ2-5 and V is TRBV12-3 or TRBV12-4; D remains unclear. This CDR3 is 12 amino acids long. Trimming pared 2 bases from V and 5 bases from J, leaving 6 bases between. CDR3 nucleotide sequence: TGTGCCAGCAGTTTATGGCCGGAGACCCAGTACTTC. It encodes CASSLWPETQYF.

Worth noting for this clone: This specimen includes other DNA sequences encoding the same CDR3. The genes are TRBV5-1 and TRBJ2-3; D might be TRBD1 (6 bases). The CDR3 extends over 14 amino acids. Germline V gene data show CDR1 as SGHRS and CDR2 as YFSETQ. Trimming cost V 0 bases and J 6 bases, with 11 bases left between them. This CDR3 reads CASSLGSQGDTQYF. For the CDR3, the DNA is TGCGCCAGCAGCTTGGGATCACAGGGTGATACGCAGTATTTT.

This chain connects TRBV7-2 to TRBJ1-4; D is unresolved. Looked up from germline, CDR1 is SGHTA and CDR2 is FQGNSA. The V and J ends lost 2 bases and 7 bases respectively, with 14 bases between them. The CDR3 runs 15 residues. The CDR3: CASSLRRSGSEKLFF. CDR3 in DNA: TGTGCCAGCAGCTTAAGACGCTCAGGTAGTGAAAAACTGTTTTTT.

The gene calls are TRBV27 and TRBJ1-4, with a weak D call TRBD1 (5 bases). CDR1 and CDR2 (germline): MNHEY, SMNVEV (reference sequence). V was clipped by 6 bases and J by 8 bases, with 16 bases between them. The CDR3 consists of 14 residues. The CDR3 loop reads CASSGPPGGEKLFF. The CDR3 DNA reads as TGTGCCAGCAGCGGACCACCCGGGGGGGAAAAACTGTTTTTT.

V gene TRBV7-2 combines with J gene TRBJ2-1, with 7 bases fitting TRBD2. Germline V lookup: CDR1 SGHTA, CDR2 FQGNSA. The CDR3 consists of 16 residues. The V segment lost 1 base and the J segment 5 bases; nucleotides outside the gene matches: 8. The CDR3 reads CASSLVVASGDNEQFF. Here the CDR3 DNA reads TGTGCCAGCAGCTTAGTCGTAGCGAGCGGGGACAATGAGCAGTTCTTC.